The 25 T cell receptor beta chains below come from one sample, sequenced in a study of human T cells and chemical hapten exposure. TCRdb called the RACE reads again in MiXCR, with one record for every CDR3 protein. The table has approximately 370,000 distinct CDR3 sequences, around 5.5% seen once. Documented time point: pre-sensitization, week 0. Treatment given: therapeutic diphenylcyclopropenone sensitization with weekly scalp DPC. Sequencing used whole blood, obtained in connection with sensitization to the hapten diphenylcyclopropenone (DPC). These receptors all stem from a woman under 30 with alopecia areata. Some clones in this sample may be carry-over from other donors' samples.

On this clonotype: It may be a read error: a sequence one base away is much more abundant. As the CDR3 is not closed by the conserved phenylalanine or tryptophan, this likely results from a read error. V gene TRBV28 combines with J gene TRBJ2-4; the D call may be TRBD1 or TRBD2 (5 bases each). Trimming stripped 8 bases from V and 5 bases from J, with 16 bases between. Germline lookup yields CDR1 MDHEN and CDR2 SYDVKM. CDR3 length equals 14 residues. CDR3 bases: TGTGCCAGCGGGGGTGGAGGATTGGAAAACATTCAGTACTCC. Amino acids: CASGGGGLENIQYS.

This clonotype was found many times. The V and J genes are TRBV2 and TRBJ2-1; TRBD2 matches at 12 bases. The junction had 6 bases not matched to a gene; V was cut back by 1 base and J by 5 bases. CDR1 is SNHLY, CDR2 FYNNEI, per germline. The CDR3 loop spans 17 amino acids. CDR3 in DNA: TGTGCCAGCAGTGAAGAGACTAGCGGGGGTCCCAACAATGAGCAGTTCTTC. It yields the protein CASSEETSGGPNNEQFF.

This clonotype was picked up a small number of times. This rearrangement joins TRBV2 to TRBJ2-1; 10 bases map to TRBD2. V lost 6 bases and J lost 4; bases outside the gene matches: 6. The CDR3 consists of 15 residues. Germline assignment: CDR1 SNHLY and CDR2 FYNNEI. CDR3 in amino acids: CASRTGTSAYNEQFF. The CDR3 DNA sequence: TGTGCCAGCAGGACCGGGACTAGCGCGTACAATGAGCAGTTCTTC.

This clonotype showed up just a few times. This sequence joins TRBV28 and TRBJ2-5, with 7 bases aligning to TRBD1. Germline V CDR1 and CDR2: MDHEN, SYDVKM. V lost 8 bases, J lost 2 bases, and 5 bases stayed unmatched. This CDR3 is built from 13 residues. CDR3 sequence reads: CASGGTEQETQYF. In DNA, the CDR3 is TGTGCCAGCGGTGGGACAGAACAAGAGACCCAGTACTTC.

This clonotype was counted at least ten times. The rearrangement joins TRBV6-1 to TRBJ1-3; D unclear. The CDR3 has 16 residues. Germline-derived CDR1 and CDR2 are MNHNS and SASEGT. Trimming took off 3 bases at V and 0 bases at J, with 12 bases between the two ends. The CDR3 DNA sequence: TGTGCCAGCAGTGAGTACCTGGCCGTCTCTGGAAACACCATATATTTT. This sequence encodes CASSEYLAVSGNTIYF.

The DNA of the CDR3 is TGTGCCAGCACCCCCGCGAACAGTGAACTAGCCAAAAACATTCAGTACTTC. Translating gives CASTPANSELAKNIQYF. The gene calls are TRBV28 and TRBJ2-4; D is ambiguous. Germline V gene lookup returns CDR1 MDHEN and CDR2 SYDVKM. The CDR3 spans 17 residues. Deletions cut 7 bases from V and 0 bases from J, with 19 bases between. Full variable domain (missing parts from reference TRBV28 and TRBJ2-4): DVKVTQSSRYLVKRTGEKVFLECVQDMDHENMFWYRQDPGLGLRLIYFSYDVKMKEKGDIPEGYSVSREKKERFSLILESASTNQTSMYLCASTPANSELAKNIQYFGAGTRLSVL.

V and J are TRBV6-2 or TRBV6-3 and TRBJ1-1; D is perhaps TRBD1 (5 bases). Germline CDR1 and CDR2: MNHEY and SVGEGT. The CDR3 spans 14 residues. Trimming left V 4 bases short and J 3 bases short, with 12 bases between. CDR3 coding DNA: TGTGCCAGCAGTTCTGGCAGGGAGGACACTGAAGCTTTCTTT. This codes for CASSSGREDTEAFF.

This clonotype appeared a few times. V is TRBV4-1 and J is TRBJ1-1; 9 bases are a match to TRBD1. Germline V CDR1 and CDR2: MGHRA, YSYEKL. The ends lost 4 bases at V and 0 bases at J; junction bases unmatched: 9. CDR3 length: 17 residues. CDR3 sequence: CASSLQGAVGLNTEAFF. The DNA for the CDR3 is TGCGCCAGCAGCCTACAGGGGGCCGTGGGGCTGAACACTGAAGCTTTCTTT.

In nucleotides, the CDR3 is TGTGCCAGCAGCCACTCCGGGACAGCCGATAATTCACCCCTCCACTTT. It codes for CASSHSGTADNSPLHF. The chain has TRBV3-1 and TRBJ1-6; TRBD1 agrees at 7 bases. Germline V lookup: CDR1 LGHDT, CDR2 YNNKEL (reference sequence). V gave up 3 bases and J gave up 5 bases; unmatched junction bases: 7. The CDR3 extends over 16 amino acids.

This chain joins TRBV7-2 and TRBJ1-2, with TRBD1 matching 9 bases. Germline CDR1 and CDR2: SGHTA and FQGNSA. The V gene end was trimmed by 5 bases and the J gene end by 3 bases; junction bases not matched to a gene: 7. This CDR3 has 15 amino acids. The CDR3 is CASSLTGTGYYGYTF. The CDR3 DNA reads TGTGCCAGCAGCCTTACCGGGACAGGGTACTATGGCTACACCTTC.

This clonotype has ten or more counts. The rearrangement links TRBV29-1 to TRBJ1-4, with unresolved D. The V end was cut by 4 bases, the J end by 5 bases, with 8 bases between. The CDR3 is 12 amino acids. Germline lookup yields CDR1 SQVTM and CDR2 ANQGSEA. The DNA for the CDR3 is TGCAGCGTTGGGATCGTGAATGAAAAACTGTTTTTT. Residues: CSVGIVNEKLFF.

This clonotype was observed a few times. V gene TRBV10-3 combines with J gene TRBJ1-4; D call uncertain. Germline loops: CDR1 ENHRY, CDR2 SYGVKD. Trimming pared 4 bases from V and 0 bases from J, leaving 12 bases between. This CDR3 is 16 amino acids long. The CDR3 sequence is CAISVAGDATNEKLFF. CDR3 in DNA: TGTGCCATCAGTGTTGCGGGAGATGCAACTAATGAAAAACTGTTTTTT.

The V and J genes are TRBV6-6 and TRBJ1-6; TRBD1 aligns across 7 bases. Germline V lookup: CDR1 MNHNY, CDR2 SVGAGI (reference sequence). Trimming took 0 bases from V and 9 from J; bases not matched to a gene: 8. The CDR3 totals 16 residues. The DNA for the CDR3 is TGTGCCAGCAGTTACTCAGGGGGCCAAGATAGTTCACCCCTCCACTTT. This encodes CASSYSGGQDSSPLHF.

This clonotype was seen repeatedly, ten times or more. The V and J genes are TRBV6-4 and TRBJ2-2; 8 nucleotides agree with TRBD2. The J segment lost 6 bases and the V segment lost 6 bases, leaving 12 bases of the junction unmatched. The CDR3 has 16 amino acids. The germline V gene has CDR1 MRHNA and CDR2 SNTAGT. The CDR3 loop reads CASSPEDGGAAGELFF. CDR3 nucleotides: TGTGCCAGCAGCCCCGAGGACGGGGGGGCCGCCGGGGAGCTGTTTTTT.

The chain links TRBV5-1 to TRBJ2-5; a weak D match, TRBD1 (5 bases). In germline, CDR1 is SGHRS, CDR2 YFSETQ. The CDR3 covers 15 residues. V was trimmed by 0 bases and J by 1 base, leaving 10 bases between them. The CDR3 region has the DNA TGCGCCAGCAGCTTGGCCATACAGGTCCAAGAGACCCAGTACTTC. Encoded protein: CASSLAIQVQETQYF. Full variable domain (remainder filled in from reference TRBV5-1 and TRBJ2-5): KAGVTQTPRYLIKTRGQQVTLSCSPISGHRSVSWYQQTPGQGLQFLFEYFSETQRNKGNFPGRFSGRQFSNSRSEMNVSTLELGDSALYLCASSLAIQVQETQYFGPGTRLLVL.

Only a few counts were recorded for this clonotype. This sequence joins TRBV5-6 and TRBJ2-7; TRBD1 is a possible D gene (6 bases). Trimming pared 4 bases from V and 1 base from J, leaving 12 bases between. CDR1 is SGHDT and CDR2 is YYEEEE in the germline V gene. The CDR3 sequence is 14 residues long. CDR3 amino acids: CASSRSGQSYEQYF. The CDR3 DNA sequence: TGTGCCAGCAGCCGATCGGGACAATCCTACGAGCAGTACTTC.

In this sample, this clonotype turned up many times. This chain connects TRBV7-9 to TRBJ1-1; unclear D gene. CDR1 is SEHNR and CDR2 is FQNEAQ in the germline V gene (reference sequence). V was clipped by 1 base and J by 5 bases, with 8 bases between them. The CDR3 totals 13 residues. The DNA of the CDR3 is TGTGCCAGCAGCTTAGAGGGTGGGACTGAAGCTTTCTTT. Residues: CASSLEGGTEAFF.

This clonotype showed up just a few times. The chain uses TRBV6-6 and TRBJ2-7, with 7 bases lining up with TRBD1. Germline V CDR1 and CDR2: MNHNY, SVGAGI (reference sequence). V lost 6 bases and J lost 7; bases outside the gene matches: 12. The CDR3 sequence is 14 residues long. The CDR3 protein is CASSPGTEDREQYF. In DNA form, the CDR3 reads TGTGCCAGCAGCCCCGGGACAGAAGATAGAGAGCAGTACTTC.

This rearrangement joins TRBV13 to TRBJ1-6; a weak D match, TRBD1 (5 bases). The germline gives CDR1 PRHDT, CDR2 FYEKMQ (reference sequence). This CDR3 is built from 16 residues. V was shortened by 2 bases and J by 3 bases, with 11 bases between the two germline ends. As DNA, the CDR3 is TGTGCCAGCAGCTTATGGCGGGGCAGCTATAATTCACCCCTCCACTTT. Protein: CASSLWRGSYNSPLHF.

The gene calls are TRBV4-3 and TRBJ2-1; D may correspond to TRBD1 or TRBD2 (5 bases each). CDR3 length: 14 residues. Deletions cut 1 base from V and 8 bases from J, with 12 bases between. Germline V gene data show CDR1 as LGHNA and CDR2 as YSLEER. Here the CDR3 DNA reads TGCGCCAGCAGCCAAGGGGACGTTAGGGATGAGCAGTTCTTC. Amino acids: CASSQGDVRDEQFF.

This clonotype was counted at least ten times. The V and J genes are TRBV4-3 and TRBJ1-2; no firm D call. The CDR3 length is 16 residues. Germline CDR1 LGHNA, CDR2 YSLEER. V lost 0 bases to trimming and J lost 4 bases, with 15 bases between them. The CDR3: CASSQDRQQSSYGYTF. CDR3 in DNA: TGCGCCAGCAGCCAAGATCGTCAGCAGAGCTCCTATGGCTACACCTTC.

The chain links TRBV27 to TRBJ1-5; D is undetermined. V lost 3 bases to trimming and J lost 1 base, with 4 bases between them. This CDR3 region has 13 residues. CDR1 and CDR2 from the germline V gene are MNHEY and SMNVEV (reference sequence). This chain's CDR3 is CASSFKSNQPQHF. The CDR3, as DNA: TGTGCCAGCAGTTTCAAGAGCAATCAGCCCCAGCATTTT.

A few counts support this clonotype. The CDR3 sequence is CASSYPQLSANYEQYF. The CDR3 region has the DNA TGTGCCAGCAGTTACCCTCAGTTATCGGCGAACTACGAGCAGTACTTC. J is TRBJ2-7 and V is TRBV6-2 or TRBV6-3; D not resolved. The CDR3 extends over 16 amino acids. V dropped 2 bases and J dropped 3 bases, with 17 bases sitting between them. Germline CDR1 reads MNHEY; CDR2 reads SVGEGT.

J is TRBJ1-5 and V is TRBV20-1, with 9 bases lining up with TRBD1. V lost 1 base to trimming and J lost 10 bases; unmatched junction nucleotides: 14. Looked up from germline, CDR1 is DFQATT and CDR2 is SNEGSKA (reference sequence). The CDR3 is 16 amino acids. This chain's CDR3 is CSARGTGDPLLGPQHF. In nucleotides, the CDR3 is TGCAGTGCTAGAGGGACAGGGGACCCATTATTAGGCCCCCAGCATTTT.

This clonotype was picked up a small number of times. The chain carries TRBV14 and TRBJ2-7, with 7 bases that match TRBD2. With 0 bases clipped from V and 12 bases from J, the junction kept 17 bases outside the gene matches. The CDR3 is made up of 16 amino acids. The germline V gene encodes CDR1 SGHDN and CDR2 FVKESK. The CDR3 protein is CASSQDRGSILSGGYF. CDR3 nucleotides: TGTGCCAGCAGCCAAGATAGAGGGTCCATCCTATCGGGGGGGTACTTC.